This T cell receptor (beta chain) was retrieved from a study of blood T cell repertoires in COVID-19. Clones were read by immunoSEQ multiplex PCR, and TCRdb kept only the in-frame ones, dropping some. The sample lists over 350,000 clones; around 89% were seen once. Trimming at V came to 5 bases and at J to 2 bases, leaving 5 bases not matched to a gene. The germline V gene encodes CDR1 SGHTS and CDR2 YDEGEE. The CDR3 is 15 amino acids. The chain has TRBV5-8 and TRBJ1-5, with TRBD1 identical over 9 bases. This clonotype was sampled from a young woman with acute COVID-19. Sequences were obtained from PBMCs or T cells enriched from blood (not recorded which). The CDR3 is CASRSGTGRNQPQHF. The CDR3 coding sequence is TGTGCCAGCAGATCCGGGACAGGGCGCAATCAGCCCCAGCATTTT.